This is a list of T cell receptor beta chains from one sample in a study of T cell changes during pregnancy in multiple sclerosis. Some clones are missing from TCRdb's copy, which holds only in-frame ones; the method was immunoSEQ multiplex PCR. The data contain fewer than 45,000 clones, approximately 90% of them singletons. The material was peripheral blood, obtained in the second trimester of pregnancy. All receptors derive from a female donor in good health, enrolled as a control in a pregnancy study. Both conserved end residues are part of each CDR3. The D gene is left open where the match is weak. The size of a clone is reported for some rows only, either as once, few or many, or as a class for expanded clones.

NA,TRBD2,TRBV23-1,TRBJ2-1,TGCGCCAGCAGTCACTCTGCTGCGGGGGGTTCCAACAACAATGAGCAGTTCTTC,CASSHSAAGGSNNNEQFF
NA,TRBD2,TRBV5-5,TRBJ2-5,TGTGCCAGCAGCTTGCTAGCGGGGGTCCAAGAGACCCAGTACTTC,CASSLLAGVQETQYF
few,TRBD1,TRBV6-1,TRBJ1-1,TGTGCCTGCCGTCCCCGGGACAGGGGAAACACTGAAGCTTTCTTT,CACRPRDRGNTEAFF
NA,TRBD1,TRBV7-9,TRBJ1-1,TGTGCCAGCAGACCCGATGCCCTCACAGGGGACACTGAAGCTTTCTTT,CASRPDALTGDTEAFF
NA,TRBD1,TRBV4-2,TRBJ2-7,TGTGCCAGCAGCCAAGATCTTGTGTCCCGGGACAGGGTGGGGTACGAGCAGTACTTC,CASSQDLVSRDRVGYEQYF
NA,TRBD1,TRBV6-6,TRBJ2-7,TGTGCCAGCCACCCGACAGGGGCCTACGAGCAGTACTTC,CASHPTGAYEQYF
NA,NA,TRBV27,TRBJ2-7,TGTGCCAGCAGTTTATCATGGGCCAACGAGCAGTACTTC,CASSLSWANEQYF
NA,NA,TRBV10-3,TRBJ1-1,TGTGCCATCAGTGAGGTTGCGGGGGTGAACACTGAAGCTTTCTTT,CAISEVAGVNTEAFF
few,TRBD2,TRBV7-9,TRBJ2-7,TGTGCCAGCAGCCTAGGACTAGCAGGGGAGCAGTACTTC,CASSLGLAGEQYF
NA,TRBD1,TRBV10-2,TRBJ2-7,TGCGCCAGCAGTTCCTTTGGGGGACAGGGGAACTACGAGCAGTACTTC,CASSSFGGQGNYEQYF
once,TRBD2,TRBV4-3,TRBJ2-1,TGCGCCAGCAGCCACAAGCGGGGGAGTACCGGTGATGAGCAGTTCTTC,CASSHKRGSTGDEQFF